The present TCR beta chain was sequenced within a study of blood T cell repertoires in COVID-19 (TCRdb year 2020). Study-wide context: Collaborator samples came from the United States, Italy and Spain and covered acute and convalescent phases of COVID-19. The material from the prospective study consisted of cDNA or gDNA derived from T cells, B-cell-depleted T cells, or PBMCs. A freely available public database, intended as a resource for researchers studying the immune response to SARS-CoV-2, is where the repertoires were released. Where available, HLA class I and class II types were obtained from metadata supplied by the sample provider rather than from assay-based typing. Sample metadata almost always included a de-identified subject ID, COVID-19 status, age in years and sex. Samples came from the ongoing ImmuneRACE study (first 160 participants) plus 1,254 subjects from 6 global collaborators. The dataset comprised deeply sampled blood TCRbeta repertoires from subjects exposed to, actively infected with, or recovered from COVID-19. Study-level results and caveats: Clinical and demographic metadata were provided uncurated, with the amount varying by source and participant.

TCRbeta CDR3 regions were amplified from genomic DNA using the immunoSEQ Assay, a bias-controlled multiplex PCR. The authors processed their data as follows. Within the assay, amplification of reference gene primers was used to estimate how many nucleated cells each sample contained. To quantify the absolute abundance of each unique TCRbeta CDR3 rearrangement, sequence reads were collapsed and filtered. For each sample, productive Simpson clonality was calculated as the square root of Simpson's diversity index over productive rearrangements. Held by TCRdb, this immuneACCESS table contains in-frame sequences only and omits some clones. Under half of the omission traces to an unresolved V gene where checked; the cause of the rest is unknown. Clonal size and the V and J genes are those of that table, whereas D and trimming came from the DNA. Counted in this sample were about 26,000 clones; over 70% of them appeared once. About 50% of the sample goes to the ten largest clones.

V gives up 5 bases and J gives up 3 bases, and the segment between their germline ends measures 14 bases. The CDR3 sequence holds 14 residues, the cysteine and phenylalanine included. CDR3 DNA only is kept here, 42 bases in frame from base 1. Sequences SGHVS (CDR1) and FQNEAQ (CDR2) are obtained from the germline V gene. Each collaborating institution followed its own protocols to collect whole blood in K2EDTA tubes. For TCRbeta analysis, collaborators shipped samples in one of three forms: frozen whole blood, isolated PBMCs, or DNA extracted from either of those sample types. To note about this clone: Its antigen has not been determined. Base qualities are not recorded, but no much larger clone differs from it by a single base.

The chain is encoded by TRBV7-8 joined to TRBJ2-7; the D gene is possibly TRBD2, with 5 bases matching. The sample comprised peripheral blood. The origin of this receptor is a man in his fifties with active or convalescent COVID-19. The DNA sequence follows: TGTGCCAGCAGCCCCCGTCGGGGAATCTACGAGCAGTACTTC. The resulting protein is CASSPRRGIYEQYF.